This T cell receptor beta chain was identified during a study of T cells in Graves' hyperthyroidism and ophthalmopathy. Amplified TCR beta CDR3 regions derived from RNA transcripts. Primed by the HTBI set, a first-round RT-PCR was run on the TCR CDR3. TCRdb re-derived calls from the multiplex PCR reads in MiXCR, one entry per CDR3 protein. The table lists approximately 430,000 distinct CDR3 sequences, 15% to 18% of them singletons. This clonotype was seen repeatedly, ten times or more. The germline CDR1 and CDR2 sequences are SGHAT and FQDESV (reference sequence). The V segment lost 5 bases and the J segment 2 bases; nucleotides outside the gene matches: 9. This CDR3 region has 17 residues. Stable Graves' hyperthyroidism meant no ophthalmopathy progression within 18 months. Clinical symptoms, serum thyroxine and TRAb, thyroid ultrasound and orbital computed tomography together formed the diagnostic basis.

Sequencing was done on a sample of blood. The V call is TRBV11-1, the J call TRBJ2-6, with TRBD2 identical over 7 bases. This TCR was recovered from a woman under 30 with Graves' hyperthyroidism. The CDR3 spells CASSGGGSGTGANVLTF. CDR3 bases: TGTGCCAGCAGCGGCGGGGGATCCGGCACTGGGGCCAACGTCCTGACTTTC.